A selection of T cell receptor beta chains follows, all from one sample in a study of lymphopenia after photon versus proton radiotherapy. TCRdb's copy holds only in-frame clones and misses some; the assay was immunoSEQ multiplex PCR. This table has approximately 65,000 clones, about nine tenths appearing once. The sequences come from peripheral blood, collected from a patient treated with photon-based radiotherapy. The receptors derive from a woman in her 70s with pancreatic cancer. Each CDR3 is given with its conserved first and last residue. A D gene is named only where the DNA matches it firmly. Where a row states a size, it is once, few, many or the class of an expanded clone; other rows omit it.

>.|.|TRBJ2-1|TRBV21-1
TGTGCCAGCAGCAAAGGCGGAAGCGGGAGGGCCAGGGATGAGCAGTTCTTC
CASSKGGSGRARDEQFF
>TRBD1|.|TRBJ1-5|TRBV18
TGTGCCAGCTCCCAGGACAGGGCCAATCAGCCCCAGCATTTT
CASSQDRANQPQHF
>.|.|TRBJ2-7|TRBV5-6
TGTGCCAGCAGCTCACCCCCAGCCATATACGAGCAGTACTTC
CASSSPPAIYEQYF
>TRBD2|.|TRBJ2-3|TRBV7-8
TGTGCCAGCAGCCCTCGGACTAGCGGGAGAACAGATACGCAGTATTTT
CASSPRTSGRTDTQYF
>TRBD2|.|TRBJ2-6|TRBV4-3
TGCGCCAGCAGCCAAGGCGGGAGGGCCACCCTAAGCTCTGGGGCCAACGTCCTGACTTTC
CASSQGGRATLSSGANVLTF
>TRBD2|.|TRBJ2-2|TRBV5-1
TGCGCCAGCAGCTTGCTTCTAGCGGGAGGTACCGGGGAGCTGTTTTTT
CASSLLLAGGTGELFF
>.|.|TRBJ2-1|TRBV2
TGTGCCAGCAGCGTCGGGGTGAATGAGCAGTTCTTC
CASSVGVNEQFF
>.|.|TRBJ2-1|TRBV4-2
TGTGCCAGCAGCCAAGAAACAGGGCGTTTCCGATATGAGCAGTTCTTC
CASSQETGRFRYEQFF
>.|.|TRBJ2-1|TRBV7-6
TGTGCCAGCAGCTTAGGCCCCAAGGGGGATCAGTTCTTC
CASSLGPKGDQFF
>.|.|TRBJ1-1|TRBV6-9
TGTGCCAGCAGTTATAGTTGCGCGGAGACGGGAGGGAACACTGAAGCTTTCTTT
CASSYSCAETGGNTEAFF
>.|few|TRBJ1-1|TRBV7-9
TGTGCCAGCAGACCAAAAGACAGGCTGGGCACTGAAGCTTTCTTT
CASRPKDRLGTEAFF
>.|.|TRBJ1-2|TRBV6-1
TGTGCCAGCAGTGAAGGAAACGGGTTAAATGGCTACACCTTC
CASSEGNGLNGYTF
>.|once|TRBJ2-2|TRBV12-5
TGTGCTAGTGGTTTGGTAAATGCCGGGGAGCTGTTTTTT
CASGLVNAGELFF
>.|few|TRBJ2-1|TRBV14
TGTGCCAGAAAAAGGAAACTAGGATACAATGAGCAGTTCTTC
CARKRKLGYNEQFF
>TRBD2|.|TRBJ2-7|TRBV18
TGTGCCAGCTCACCAACGCCTAGCGGACTCTACGAGCAGTACTTC
CASSPTPSGLYEQYF
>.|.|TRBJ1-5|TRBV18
TGTGCCAGCTCACCAACCAGCGACCAGCCCCAGCATTTT
CASSPTSDQPQHF
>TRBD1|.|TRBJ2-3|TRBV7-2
TGTGCCAGCCGCCTGAGGGGGCCGGGCATGAGGGCAGATACGCAGTATTTT
CASRLRGPGMRADTQYF
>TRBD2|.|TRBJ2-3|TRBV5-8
TGTGCCAGCAGCTTGTTCGGGGGGGGTACAGATACGCAGTATTTT
CASSLFGGGTDTQYF
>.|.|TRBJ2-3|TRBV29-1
TGCAGCGTTAAAAGCGACGGGGCTAGCACAGATACGCAGTATTTT
CSVKSDGASTDTQYF
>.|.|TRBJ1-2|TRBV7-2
TGTGCCAGCAGCTTAATAGGCGGTTACTATGGCTACACCTTC
CASSLIGGYYGYTF
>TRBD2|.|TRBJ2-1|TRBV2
TGTGCCAGCGGCTTACTAGCGGGAGGACCCAATGAGCAGTTCTTC
CASGLLAGGPNEQFF
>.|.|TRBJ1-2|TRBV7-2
TGTGCCAGCAGCTTAGCAGGTGACTATGGCTACACCTTC
CASSLAGDYGYTF
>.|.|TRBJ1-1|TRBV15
TGTGCCACCAGCAGAGGTTATCAGGGAAGAAACACTGAAGCTTTCTTT
CATSRGYQGRNTEAFF
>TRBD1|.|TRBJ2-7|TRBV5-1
TGCGCCAGCAGCACCGGGACAGGAAGTATATTCGAGCAGTACTTC
CASSTGTGSIFEQYF
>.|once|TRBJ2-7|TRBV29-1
TGCAGCGTTAGCGGGACACCAGCCTACGAGCAGTACTTC
CSVSGTPAYEQYF